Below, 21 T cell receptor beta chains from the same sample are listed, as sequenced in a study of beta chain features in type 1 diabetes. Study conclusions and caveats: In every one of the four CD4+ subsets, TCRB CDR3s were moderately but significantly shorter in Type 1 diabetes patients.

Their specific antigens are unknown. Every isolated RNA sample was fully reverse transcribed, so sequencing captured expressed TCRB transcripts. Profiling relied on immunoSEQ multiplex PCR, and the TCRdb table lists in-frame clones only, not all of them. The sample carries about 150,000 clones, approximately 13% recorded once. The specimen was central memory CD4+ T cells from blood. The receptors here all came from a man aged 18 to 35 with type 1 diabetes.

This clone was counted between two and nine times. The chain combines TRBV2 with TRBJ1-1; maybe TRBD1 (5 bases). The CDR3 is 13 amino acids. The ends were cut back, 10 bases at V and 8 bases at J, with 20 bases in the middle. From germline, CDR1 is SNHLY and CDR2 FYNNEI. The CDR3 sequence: CATTPRQFEEAFF. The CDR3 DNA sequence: TGTGCCACCACACCCAGACAGTTCGAAGAAGCTTTCTTT. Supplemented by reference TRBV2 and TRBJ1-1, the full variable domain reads EPEVTQTPSHQVTQMGQEVILRCVPISNHLYFYWYRQILGQKVEFLVSFYNNEISEKSEIFDDQFSVERPDGSNFTLKIRSTKLEDSAMYFCATTPRQFEEAFFGQGTRLTVV.

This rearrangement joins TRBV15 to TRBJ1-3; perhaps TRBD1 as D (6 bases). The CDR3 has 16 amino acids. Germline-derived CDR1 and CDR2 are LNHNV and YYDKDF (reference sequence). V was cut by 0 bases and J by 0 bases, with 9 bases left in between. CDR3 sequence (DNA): TGTGCCACCAGCAGAGACCCGGGGGCCTCTGGAAACACCATATATTTT. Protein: CATSRDPGASGNTIYF.

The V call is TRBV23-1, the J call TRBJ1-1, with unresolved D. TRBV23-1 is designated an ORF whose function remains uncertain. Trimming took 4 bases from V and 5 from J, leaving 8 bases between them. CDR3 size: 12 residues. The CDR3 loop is CASSPERTEAFF. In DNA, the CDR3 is TGCGCCAGCAGTCCAGAACGGACTGAAGCTTTCTTT.

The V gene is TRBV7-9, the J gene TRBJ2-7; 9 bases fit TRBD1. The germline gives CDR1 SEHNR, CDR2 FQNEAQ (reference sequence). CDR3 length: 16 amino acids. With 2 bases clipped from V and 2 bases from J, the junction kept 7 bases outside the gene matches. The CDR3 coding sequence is TGTGCCAGCAGCTTAACCGGGACAGGGAATACCTACGAGCAGTACTTC. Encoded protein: CASSLTGTGNTYEQYF.

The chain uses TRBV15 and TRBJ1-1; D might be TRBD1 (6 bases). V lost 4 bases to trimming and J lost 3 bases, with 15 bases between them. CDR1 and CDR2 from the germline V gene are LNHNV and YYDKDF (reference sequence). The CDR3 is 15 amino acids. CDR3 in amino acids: CATSIGWTADTEAFF. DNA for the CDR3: TGTGCCACCAGCATCGGATGGACAGCGGACACTGAAGCTTTCTTT. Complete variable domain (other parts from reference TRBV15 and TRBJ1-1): DAMVIQNPRYQVTQFGKPVTLSCSQTLNHNVMYWYQQKSSQAPKLLFHYYDKDFNNEADTPDNFQSRRPNTSFCFLDIRSPGLGDTAMYLCATSIGWTADTEAFFGQGTRLTVV.

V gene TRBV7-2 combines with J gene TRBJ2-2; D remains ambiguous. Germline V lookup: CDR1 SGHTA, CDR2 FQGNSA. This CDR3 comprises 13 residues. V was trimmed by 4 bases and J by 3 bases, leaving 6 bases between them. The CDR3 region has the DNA TGTGCCAGCAGCTCTGACCACACCGGGGAGCTGTTTTTT. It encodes CASSSDHTGELFF.

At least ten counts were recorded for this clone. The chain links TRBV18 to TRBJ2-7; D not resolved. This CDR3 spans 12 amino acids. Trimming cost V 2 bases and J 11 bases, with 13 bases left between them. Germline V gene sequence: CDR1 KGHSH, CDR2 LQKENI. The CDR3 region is CASSPDGTQKYF. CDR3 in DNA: TGTGCCAGCTCACCAGACGGAACACAAAAGTACTTC. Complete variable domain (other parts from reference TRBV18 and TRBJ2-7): NAGVMQNPRHLVRRRGQEARLRCSPMKGHSHVYWYRQLPEEGLKFMVYLQKENIIDESGMPKERFSAEFPKEGPSILRIQQVVRGDSAAYFCASSPDGTQKYFGPGTRLTVT.

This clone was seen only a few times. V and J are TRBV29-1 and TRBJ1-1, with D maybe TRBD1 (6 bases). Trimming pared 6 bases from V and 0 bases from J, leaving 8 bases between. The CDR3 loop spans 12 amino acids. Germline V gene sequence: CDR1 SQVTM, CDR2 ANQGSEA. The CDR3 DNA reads TGCAGCGTGGGACACCTGAACACTGAAGCTTTCTTT. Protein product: CSVGHLNTEAFF.

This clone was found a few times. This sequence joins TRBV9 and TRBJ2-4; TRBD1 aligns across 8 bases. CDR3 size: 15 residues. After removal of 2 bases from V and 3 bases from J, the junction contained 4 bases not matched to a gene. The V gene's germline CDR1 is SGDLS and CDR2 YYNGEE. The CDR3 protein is CASSVDRDGKNIQYF. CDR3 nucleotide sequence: TGTGCCAGCAGCGTGGACAGGGATGGCAAAAACATTCAGTACTTC.

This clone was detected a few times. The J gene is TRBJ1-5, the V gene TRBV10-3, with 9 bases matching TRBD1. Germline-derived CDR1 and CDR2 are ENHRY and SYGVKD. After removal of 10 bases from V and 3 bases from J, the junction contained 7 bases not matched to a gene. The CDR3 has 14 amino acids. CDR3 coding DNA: TGTGCCACCCGACAGGGGGACGTCAATCAGCCCCAGCATTTT. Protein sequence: CATRQGDVNQPQHF.

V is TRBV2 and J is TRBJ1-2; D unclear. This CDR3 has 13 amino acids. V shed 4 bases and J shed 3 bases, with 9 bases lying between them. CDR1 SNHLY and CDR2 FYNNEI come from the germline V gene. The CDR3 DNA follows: TGTGCCAGCAGTGCCTCTATCGACTATGGCTACACCTTC. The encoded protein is CASSASIDYGYTF.

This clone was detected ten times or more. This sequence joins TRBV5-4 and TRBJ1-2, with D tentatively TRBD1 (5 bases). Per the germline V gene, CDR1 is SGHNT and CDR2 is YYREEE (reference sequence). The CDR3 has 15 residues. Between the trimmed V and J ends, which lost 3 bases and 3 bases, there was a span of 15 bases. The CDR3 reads CASSSMAGADYGYTF. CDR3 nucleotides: TGTGCCAGCAGCTCCATGGCCGGGGCTGACTATGGCTACACCTTC. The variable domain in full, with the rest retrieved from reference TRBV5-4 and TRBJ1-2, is ETGVTQSPTHLIKTRGQQVTLRCSSQSGHNTVSWYQQALGQGPQFIFQYYREEENGRGNFPPRFSGLQFPNYSSELNVNALELDDSALYLCASSSMAGADYGYTFGSGTRLTVV.

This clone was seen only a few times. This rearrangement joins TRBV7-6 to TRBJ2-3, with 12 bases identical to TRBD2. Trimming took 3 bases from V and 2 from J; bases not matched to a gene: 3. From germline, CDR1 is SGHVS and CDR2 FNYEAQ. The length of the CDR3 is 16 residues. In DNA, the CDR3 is TGTGCCAGCAGCTTTACTAGCGGGGGGCTCACAGATACGCAGTATTTT. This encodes CASSFTSGGLTDTQYF.

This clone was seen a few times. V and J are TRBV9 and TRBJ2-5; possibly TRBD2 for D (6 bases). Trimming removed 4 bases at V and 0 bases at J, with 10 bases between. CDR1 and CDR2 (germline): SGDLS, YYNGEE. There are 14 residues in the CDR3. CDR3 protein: CASSPGLNQETQYF. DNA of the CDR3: TGTGCCAGCAGCCCGGGACTCAACCAAGAGACCCAGTACTTC.

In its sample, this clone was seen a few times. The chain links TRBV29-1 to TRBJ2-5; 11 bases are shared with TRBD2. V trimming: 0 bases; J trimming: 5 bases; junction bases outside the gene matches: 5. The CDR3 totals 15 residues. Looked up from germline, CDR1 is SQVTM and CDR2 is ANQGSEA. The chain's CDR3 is CSVEEWLAGGETQYF. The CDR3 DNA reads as TGCAGCGTTGAAGAGTGGCTAGCGGGGGGCGAGACCCAGTACTTC. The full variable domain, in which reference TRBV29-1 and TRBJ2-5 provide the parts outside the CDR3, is SAVISQKPSRDICQRGTSLTIQCQVDSQVTMMFWYRQQPGQSLTLIATANQGSEATYESGFVIDKFPISRPNLTFSTLTVSNMSPEDSSIYLCSVEEWLAGGETQYFGPGTRLLVL.

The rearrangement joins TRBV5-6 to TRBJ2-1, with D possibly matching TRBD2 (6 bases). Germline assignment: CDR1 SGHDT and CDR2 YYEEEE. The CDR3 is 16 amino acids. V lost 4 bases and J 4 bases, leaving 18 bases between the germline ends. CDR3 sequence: CASSGGAGLAYNEQFF. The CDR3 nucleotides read TGTGCCAGCAGCGGTGGGGCCGGGCTAGCGTACAATGAGCAGTTCTTC.

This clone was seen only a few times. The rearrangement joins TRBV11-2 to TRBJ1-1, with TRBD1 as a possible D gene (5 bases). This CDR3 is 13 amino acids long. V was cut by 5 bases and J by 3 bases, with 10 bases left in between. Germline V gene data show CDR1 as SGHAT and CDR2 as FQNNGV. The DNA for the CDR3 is TGTGCCAGCAGCGGGCAGGGAGACACTGAAGCTTTCTTT. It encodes CASSGQGDTEAFF. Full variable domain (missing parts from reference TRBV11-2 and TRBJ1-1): EAGVAQSPRYKIIEKRQSVAFWCNPISGHATLYWYQQILGQGPKLLIQFQNNGVVDDSQLPKDRFSAERLKGVDSTLKIQPAKLEDSAVYLCASSGQGDTEAFFGQGTRLTVV.

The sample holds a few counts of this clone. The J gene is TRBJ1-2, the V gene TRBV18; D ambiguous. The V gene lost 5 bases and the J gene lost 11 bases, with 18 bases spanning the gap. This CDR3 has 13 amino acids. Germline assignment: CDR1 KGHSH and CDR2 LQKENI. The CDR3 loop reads CASSSGIKDGYTF. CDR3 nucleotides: TGTGCCAGCTCAAGCGGGATTAAAGACGGGTACACCTTC.

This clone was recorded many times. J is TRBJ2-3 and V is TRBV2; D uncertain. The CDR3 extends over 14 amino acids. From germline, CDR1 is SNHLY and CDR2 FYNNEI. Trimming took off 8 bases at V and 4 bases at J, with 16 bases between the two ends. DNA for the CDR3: TGTGCCAGCGCCGGGCCATCAAGGGCAGATACGCAGTATTTT. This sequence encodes CASAGPSRADTQYF. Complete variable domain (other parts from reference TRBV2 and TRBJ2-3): EPEVTQTPSHQVTQMGQEVILRCVPISNHLYFYWYRQILGQKVEFLVSFYNNEISEKSEIFDDQFSVERPDGSNFTLKIRSTKLEDSAMYFCASAGPSRADTQYFGPGTRLTVL.

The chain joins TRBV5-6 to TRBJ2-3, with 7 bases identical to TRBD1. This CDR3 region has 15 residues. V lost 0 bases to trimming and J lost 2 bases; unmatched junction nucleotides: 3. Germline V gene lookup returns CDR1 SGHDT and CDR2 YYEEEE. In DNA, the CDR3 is TGTGCCAGCAGCTTGGATAGGGGGCTCACAGATACGCAGTATTTT. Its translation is CASSLDRGLTDTQYF.

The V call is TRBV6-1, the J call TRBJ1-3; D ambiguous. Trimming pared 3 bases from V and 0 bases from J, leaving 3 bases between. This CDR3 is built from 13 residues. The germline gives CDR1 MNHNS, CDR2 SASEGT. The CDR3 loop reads CASSDPSGNTIYF. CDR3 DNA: TGTGCCAGCAGTGATCCCTCTGGAAACACCATATATTTT.